The T cell receptor (beta chain) described here comes from a study of T cell clones after liver transplantation (dated by TCRdb to about 2019). Some background on the complete study: The samples were obtained from ITN030ST, a randomized trial that attempted immunosuppression withdrawal within 2 years after liver transplantation. Donor-reactive T cell clones were identified by TCRbeta sequencing after a pre-transplant mixed lymphocyte reaction and then tracked in post-transplant blood. Tolerance was defined as complete withdrawal of immunosuppression for at least one year without a rise in liver enzymes beyond twice the upper limit of normal. Blood samples were collected pre-transplant, pre-randomization before withdrawal, and post-randomization after either complete withdrawal or failed withdrawal. Of the eight recipients, a few were HCV-positive, while the remaining recipients had been transplanted for non-autoimmune, non-viral indications. Third party-reactive TCRbeta sequences were also identified from pre-transplant MLRs to serve as an antigen-independent comparator for donor-reactive sequences. Subjects received no induction therapy and standard immunosuppression until randomization at 12-24 months post-transplant. A cohort of 8 liver transplant recipients was studied, of whom 3 were classified as tolerant and 5 as non-tolerant. The investigation overall reported the following: Because allograft tissue specimens were not available, migration of donor-reactive T cells into the graft, rather than deletion, may have occurred. Low numbers of available donor cells limited the measurable donor-reactive repertoire in two subjects. After accounting for repertoire turnover, donor-reactive detection was significantly reduced in 7 of 8 subjects for CD4 and 8 of 8 for CD8. The decline in donor-reactive sequences exceeded the decline in third party-reactive sequences, suggesting partial antigen-specific deletion that was unrelated to withdrawal success. A significant post-transplant decrease in circulating donor-reactive CD4 TCRbeta sequences was observed in most of the 8 subjects, irrespective of tolerance or HCV status. Because of small, heterogeneous patient numbers and non-standardized post-transplant time points, the conclusions were only preliminary.

Frozen genomic DNA underwent high-throughput TCRbeta CDR3 sequencing by immunoSEQ, including PCR amplification, mapping, bias correction and internal controls. For the original study's pipeline: Only productive rearrangements were retained, and each unique TCRbeta sequence was defined by its CDR3 nucleotide sequence together with its V and J gene. For classification of a sequence as donor-reactive, at least 5-fold expansion in CFSE-low cells relative to unstimulated pre-transplant cells and a frequency of at least 0.01% were required. To ensure at least 90% detection power, minimum frequency thresholds were set for each subject based on that subject's lowest-template unstimulated sample. Jensen-Shannon divergence between the top 1000 TCRbeta sequences post- versus pre-transplant served as the measure of repertoire turnover. Two-sided Fisher's exact tests were used to test for changes in how often donor-reactive sequences were detected. This immuneACCESS table, as held by TCRdb, lists in-frame sequences with V and J called but not all clones. Of the missing ones, under half trace to an unresolved V gene in checked studies; the others have no known cause. From that table come the V and J calls and clone size; the DNA was used to work out D and trimming. The sample records 93,000 or so clones, roughly 80% of which are singletons. The top ten clonotypes cover approximately 3% of the sample.

Thawed unstimulated PBMCs were stained for CD3, CD4 and CD8 and FACS-sorted into CD3+CD4+ and CD3+CD8+ populations. Each of the 8 studied subjects was randomized to immunosuppression withdrawal. Genomic DNA was isolated with the Qiagen DNeasy Blood and Tissue Kit. Remarks on this clone: Its antigen target is currently unknown. No much larger clone is present one base from it, and per-base qualities are unavailable.

The CDR3 contains 14 residues, cysteine and phenylalanine counted. Solely the CDR3 DNA is kept, with 42 bases framed from the first base. The trim is 6 bases for V and 0 bases for J, with a gap of 9 bases between the germline ends. The germline V gene gives CDR1 as MNHEY and CDR2 as SVGAGI. Sequencing was performed on CD4+ T cells from blood, taken around 44 months after liver transplant. The chain was built from TRBV6-5 and TRBJ1-3; no D segment can be confidently identified. The sequence derives from a human patient who received a liver transplant. Some T cells seen after a transplant may have their origin in the graft donor. The DNA reads as follows: TGTGCCAGCAGCAAGGCGCTCTCTGGAAACACCATATATTTT. Its coded protein is CASSKALSGNTIYF.